These 6 T cell receptor beta chains were all obtained from the same sample, sequenced in a study of blood T cell repertoires in COVID-19 (dated by TCRdb to 2020 to 2022). The library came from the immunoSEQ multiplex PCR assay. TCRdb stores this immuneACCESS table with in-frame sequences only. Part of the clones is absent; in the studies checked, under half of the shortfall reflects unresolved V genes, and no reason is known for the rest. The sample yields under 300,000 clones; about four fifths were counted once. The ten largest clones take up 9.4% of the sample. The sample comprised peripheral blood. The receptors were sampled from a woman aged 45 to 65 who had recovered from COVID-19.

J is TRBJ2-2 and V is TRBV28; the match to TRBD1 covers 9 bases. CDR3 length: 14 residues. CDR1 and CDR2 from the germline V gene are MDHEN and SYDVKM. The V gene end was trimmed by 6 bases and the J gene end by 5 bases; junction bases not matched to a gene: 4. The CDR3 region is CASRGTGNTGELFF. The CDR3 coding sequence is TGTGCCAGCAGAGGGACAGGGAATACCGGGGAGCTGTTTTTT.

V usage is TRBV3-1 (or the pseudogene TRBV3-2) and J usage is TRBJ2-1, with 9 bases that match TRBD2. The CDR3 length is 16 residues. Looked up from germline, CDR1 is LGHDT and CDR2 is YNNKEL (reference sequence). J was trimmed by 4 bases and V by 1 base; bases with no gene match: 5. The chain's CDR3 is CASSQGLAGTYNEQFF. The CDR3 DNA follows: TGTGCCAGCAGCCAAGGGCTAGCGGGGACATACAATGAGCAGTTCTTC.

The J gene is TRBJ1-5, the V gene TRBV15; D not resolved. CDR1 is LNHNV and CDR2 is YYDKDF in the germline V gene (reference sequence). V shed 0 bases and J shed 3 bases, with 6 bases lying between them. This CDR3 contains 14 residues. The CDR3, as DNA: TGTGCCACCAGCAGAGACAGGATCAATCAGCCCCAGCATTTT. Translated, it gives CATSRDRINQPQHF.

The chain couples TRBV6-2 or TRBV6-3 to TRBJ2-5; TRBD1 might be the D (5 bases). The CDR3 length is 15 residues. Looked up from germline, CDR1 is MNHEY and CDR2 is SVGEGT. With 2 bases removed from V and 3 bases from J, the gap between germline ends came to 13 bases. The CDR3 DNA reads as TGTGCCAGCAGTTACGGGGCAGGGCGTGAAGAGACCCAGTACTTC. Encoded protein: CASSYGAGREETQYF.

The J gene is TRBJ2-7, the V gene TRBV7-9; possibly TRBD1 for D (5 bases). From germline, CDR1 is SEHNR and CDR2 FQNEAQ (reference sequence). Between the trimmed V and J ends, which lost 3 bases and 6 bases, there was a span of 12 bases. The CDR3 has 13 amino acids. The CDR3 DNA sequence: TGTGCCAGCAGCTTGTACAAGGGGCGCGAGCAGTACTTC. It encodes CASSLYKGREQYF.

This chain links TRBV27 with TRBJ2-7, with D unresolved. Germline V gives CDR1 MNHEY, CDR2 SMNVEV (reference sequence). The CDR3 has 14 residues. Trimming removed 1 base from V and 3 bases from J, with 10 bases in between. For the CDR3, the DNA is TGTGCCAGCAGTTTATGGGCCAGTGGCTACGAGCAGTACTTC. Amino acid sequence: CASSLWASGYEQYF.